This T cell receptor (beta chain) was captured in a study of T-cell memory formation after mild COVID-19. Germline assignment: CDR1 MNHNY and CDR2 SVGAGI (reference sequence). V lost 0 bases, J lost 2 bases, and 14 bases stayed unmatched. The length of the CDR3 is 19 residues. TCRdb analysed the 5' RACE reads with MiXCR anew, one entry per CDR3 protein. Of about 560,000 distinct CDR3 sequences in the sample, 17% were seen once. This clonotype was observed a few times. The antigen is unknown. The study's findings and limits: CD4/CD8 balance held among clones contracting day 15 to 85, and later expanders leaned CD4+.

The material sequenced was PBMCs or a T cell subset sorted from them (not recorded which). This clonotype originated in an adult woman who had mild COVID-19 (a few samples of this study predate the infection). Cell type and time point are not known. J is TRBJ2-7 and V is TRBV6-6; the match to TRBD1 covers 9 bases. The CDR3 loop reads CASSYSRPTDRGLPYEQYF. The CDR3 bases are TGTGCCAGCAGTTACTCACGGCCTACGGACAGGGGACTTCCCTACGAGCAGTACTTC.